This T cell receptor beta chain was retrieved from a study of T-cell reconstitution after alpha-beta-depleted transplantation in children. Trimming pared 5 bases from V and 4 bases from J, leaving 11 bases between. The CDR3 extends over 13 amino acids. Germline V CDR1 and CDR2: SGHVS, FNYEAQ. Library preparation (for TCRbeta) was performed with unique molecular identifiers. TCRdb recomputed calls from the PCR reads with MiXCR, one row per CDR3 protein. The repertoire includes approximately 200,000 distinct CDR3 sequences, 13% to 15% of them detected once, and around 14% sits in the top ten. The specimen was PBMCs from the stem cell graft donor, collected from the stem cell graft. The receptor comes from a human donor who donated a stem cell graft to a child with acute lymphoblastic leukemia. J is TRBJ1-2 and V is TRBV7-6; D is undetermined. As DNA, the CDR3 is TGTGCCAGCAGCCCCAGGTGGATCTATGGCTACACCTTC. Translation gives CASSPRWIYGYTF.